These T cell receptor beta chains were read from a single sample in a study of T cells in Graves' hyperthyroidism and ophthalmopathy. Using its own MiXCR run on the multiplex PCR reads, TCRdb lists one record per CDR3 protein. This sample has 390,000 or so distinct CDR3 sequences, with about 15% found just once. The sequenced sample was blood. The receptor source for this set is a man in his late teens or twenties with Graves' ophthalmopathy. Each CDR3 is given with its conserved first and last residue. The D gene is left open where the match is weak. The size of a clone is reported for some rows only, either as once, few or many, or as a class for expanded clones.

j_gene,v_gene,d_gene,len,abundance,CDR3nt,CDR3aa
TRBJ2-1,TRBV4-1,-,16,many,TGCGCCAGCAGCAATCCGACAGGACCGAAGCGGAATGAGCAGTTCTTC,CASSNPTGPKRNEQFF
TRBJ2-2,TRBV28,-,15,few,TGTGCCAGCAGTTTTCCGGGACAGAACACCGGGGAGCTGTTTTTT,CASSFPGQNTGELFF
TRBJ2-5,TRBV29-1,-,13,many,TGCAGCGTTGAAGGTGGCCGGGAAGAGACCCAGTACTTC,CSVEGGREETQYF
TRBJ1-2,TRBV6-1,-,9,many,TGTGCCACCAGGAATGGCTACACCTTC,CATRNGYTF
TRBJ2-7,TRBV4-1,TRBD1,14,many,TGCGCCAGCAGCACCCGGGACAGGTCCTACGAGCAGTACTTC,CASSTRDRSYEQYF
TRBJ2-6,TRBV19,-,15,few,TGTGCCAGTAGTGTCAGGGGTCTGGGGGCCAACGTCCTGACTTTC,CASSVRGLGANVLTF
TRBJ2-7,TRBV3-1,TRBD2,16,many,TGTGCCAGCAGCCAAGAGACTAGCGGACCTTCCTACGAGCAGTACTTC,CASSQETSGPSYEQYF
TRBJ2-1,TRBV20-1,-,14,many,TGCAGTGTGGGGGGGGGCAGCTCCTACAATGAGCAGTTCTTC,CSVGGGSSYNEQFF
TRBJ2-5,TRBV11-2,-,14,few,TGTGCCAGCAGCTTAGGGGGTGGGGGTGAGTCCCAGTACTTC,CASSLGGGGESQYF
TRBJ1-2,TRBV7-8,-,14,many,TGTGCCAGCAGCTTAGCGAACAAGTTCTATGGCTACACCTTC,CASSLANKFYGYTF
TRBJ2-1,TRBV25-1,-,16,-,TGTGCCAGCAGTGAAGGGTTCCGGGGAACCTACAATGAGCAGTTCTTC,CASSEGFRGTYNEQFF
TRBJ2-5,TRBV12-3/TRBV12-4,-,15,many,TGTGCCAGCAGTTTAGCCCCAGGCCAACAAGAGACCCAGTACTTC,CASSLAPGQQETQYF
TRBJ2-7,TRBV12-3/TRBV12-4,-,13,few,TGTGCCAGCAGAGATGACAGGAACTACGAGCAGTACTTC,CASRDDRNYEQYF
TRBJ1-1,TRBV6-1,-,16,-,TGTGCCAGCAGTCCCCGGTTTGGGGAGGGAGACACTGGAGCTTTCTTT,CASSPRFGEGDTGAFF
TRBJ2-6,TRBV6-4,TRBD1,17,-,TGTGCCAGCATCCCCGGGACAGCGTATTCTGGGGCCAACGTCCTGACTTTC,CASIPGTAYSGANVLTF
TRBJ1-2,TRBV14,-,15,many,TGTGCCAGCAGCCAAGTAGGTTTAGAGGACTATGGCTACACCTTC,CASSQVGLEDYGYTF
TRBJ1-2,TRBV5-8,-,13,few,TGTGCCAGCGCGTTGGGGAATGGCTATGGCTACACCTTC,CASALGNGYGYTF
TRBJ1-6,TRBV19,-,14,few,TGTGCCAGTACGAGAGGAGAATCGTATTCACCCCTCCACTTT,CASTRGESYSPLHF
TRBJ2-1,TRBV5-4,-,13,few,TGTGCCAGCAGCTTGGTTGGCTTGGGGGAGCAGTTCTTC,CASSLVGLGEQFF
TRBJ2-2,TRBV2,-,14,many,TGTGCCAGCAGTGAGCGGGCGAACACCGGGGAGCTGTTTTTT,CASSERANTGELFF
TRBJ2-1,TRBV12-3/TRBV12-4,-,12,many,TGTGCCATTCTCCTCTCCTCGGGTGAGCAGTTCTTC,CAILLSSGEQFF
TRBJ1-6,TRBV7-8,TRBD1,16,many,TGTGCCAGCAGCGTCACCGGGACAGGGGTCAATTCACCCCTCCACTTT,CASSVTGTGVNSPLHF
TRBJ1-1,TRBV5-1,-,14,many,TGCGCCAGCAGACCCCTGGGGGGTCCCACTGAAGCTTTCTTT,CASRPLGGPTEAFF
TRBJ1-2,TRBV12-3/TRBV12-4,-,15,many,TGTGCCAGCAGTTTAGCGCCCGGGGCCGGGGGAGGCTACACCTTC,CASSLAPGAGGGYTF
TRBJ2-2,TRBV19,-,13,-,TGTGCCAGTAGTTCTGCTCGTACCGGGGAGCTGTTTTTT,CASSSARTGELFF
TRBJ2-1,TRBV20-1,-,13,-,TGCAGGGCCGGGAAGAGCTCCTACAATGAGCAGTTCTTC,CRAGKSSYNEQFF
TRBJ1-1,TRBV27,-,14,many,TGTGCCAGCAGTTTAGGGCTGATGAACACTGAAGCTTTCTTT,CASSLGLMNTEAFF
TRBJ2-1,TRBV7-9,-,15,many,TGTGCCAGCAGCTTAGTTGCGTTAGGGTCGGGTGAGCAGTTCTTC,CASSLVALGSGEQFF
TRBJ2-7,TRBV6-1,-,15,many,TGTGCCAGCAGTTTTGACAGAGCCGGCTCCTACGAGCAGTACTTC,CASSFDRAGSYEQYF
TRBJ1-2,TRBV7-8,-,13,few,TGTGCCAGCAGCTGGACCAGATTCTATGGCTACACCTTC,CASSWTRFYGYTF
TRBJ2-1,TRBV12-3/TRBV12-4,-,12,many,TGTGCCAGCAGTCCAACAGGGCGGGAGCAGTTCTTC,CASSPTGREQFF
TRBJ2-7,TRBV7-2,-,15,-,TGTGCCAGCAGCCCGTCTGGGACTGAGACCTACGAGCAGTACTTC,CASSPSGTETYEQYF
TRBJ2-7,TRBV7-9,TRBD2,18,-,TGTGCCAGCAGCCAAGGGCTAGCGGGAGGGCCTCCCTCCTACGAGCAGTACTTC,CASSQGLAGGPPSYEQYF
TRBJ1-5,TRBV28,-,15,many,TGTGCCAGCAGTTTAGCAGGGCGAAGAAGACAGCCCCAGCATTTT,CASSLAGRRRQPQHF
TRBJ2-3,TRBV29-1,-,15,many,TGCAGCGTTGAAGAAGAGGCCAGCTTCCCAGATACGCAGTATTTT,CSVEEEASFPDTQYF
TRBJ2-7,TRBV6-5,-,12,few,TGTGCCAGCAGTTACTCTCCCAGCGAGCAGTACTTC,CASSYSPSEQYF
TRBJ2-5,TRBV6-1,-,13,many,TGTGCCAGCAGTGGGGTCATTCAAGAGACCCAGTACTTC,CASSGVIQETQYF
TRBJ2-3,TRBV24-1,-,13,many,TGTGCCACCAGTACATGGGGCACAGATACGCAGTATTTT,CATSTWGTDTQYF
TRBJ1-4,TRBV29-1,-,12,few,TGCAGCGTGGGGTCAACTAATGAAAAACTGTTTTTT,CSVGSTNEKLFF
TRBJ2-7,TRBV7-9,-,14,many,TGTGCCAGCAGCTGGGGGGCAGGAGCCTACGAGCAGTACTTC,CASSWGAGAYEQYF
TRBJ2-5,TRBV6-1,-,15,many,TGTGCCAGCAGTTATTCCGGGACACTCCAAGAGACCCAGTACTTC,CASSYSGTLQETQYF
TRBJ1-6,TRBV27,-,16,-,TGTGCCAGCAGTCCGCGACAGGAAGTGGCTAATTCACCCCTCCACTTT,CASSPRQEVANSPLHF
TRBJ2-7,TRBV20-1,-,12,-,TGCAGTGCTAGTGGTCTAGTCTACGAGCAGTACTTC,CSASGLVYEQYF